This TCR beta chain is drawn from a study of tumor-infiltrating lymphocytes in primary liver carcinoma. Worth noting for this clonotype: The junction and the germline gene differ at one end; a read error may be behind it.

Co-extraction of RNA and DNA was performed on about 19-31 mg of unsorted bulk tissue. Starting material of 500 ng total RNA yielded TCR beta cDNA via a constant-region primer. For TCR beta, libraries were produced by three nested multiplex PCR rounds using slightly modified ARM-PCR. PCR rounds one and two used TRBV1-TRBV30 forward primers with a C-beta reverse primer for about 11 cycles each. TCRdb re-analysed the multiplex PCR reads in MiXCR, keeping a single row per CDR3 protein. The sample yields around 80,000 distinct CDR3 sequences, approximately 70% seen once. The CDR3 spans 17 residues. Germline CDR1 and CDR2: MGHRA and YSYEKL.

The V and J genes are TRBV4-1 and TRBJ2-3; D possibly corresponds to TRBD1 (6 bases). The clonotype was recovered from a man in his forties or fifties with primary liver carcinoma and hepatitis B virus infection. Sequencing input: tumor-adjacent normal liver tissue. This CDR3 is CASSHYPTGRSTDARHF. CDR3 in DNA: TGCGCCAGCAGCCACTACCCGACAGGCCGGAGCACAGATGCGCGGCATTTT.